This passage covers 15 T cell receptor delta chains from one sample sequenced in a study of gamma-delta T cells after stem cell transplantation (TCRdb year 2016). Libraries were prepared through RT-PCR. Sequencing instrument: Illumina MiSeq. Identical DNA sequences were merged into single rows after TCRdb reprocessed the public reads with CATT. This sample comprises around 3,000 delta-chain clones, around 1.7% of them detected only once. Around 30% of the sample goes to the ten largest clones. Specimen: gamma-delta T cells. These receptors originate from a human donor. It is not recorded whose cells these are; they may come from a transplant donor.

About this clone itself: The TCRdb protein comes from a much larger clone and disagrees with this DNA's translation at residue 13, likely due to a read error; the protein given here is derived from the DNA. The rearrangement uses TRDV2 and TRDJ1, with 13 bases identical to TRDD3. Germline V lookup: CDR1 GEAIGNYY, CDR2 EKD. This CDR3 region has 17 residues. V lost 1 base and J lost 6; bases outside the gene matches: 10. The CDR3 sequence is CACDTILGDTVDHKLIF. The CDR3 DNA is TGTGCCTGTGACACGATACTGGGGGATACGGTGGACCATAAACTCATCTTT.

As concerns this clone: This DNA translates differently at residue 6 from the TCRdb protein, which is that of a much larger clone; a read error is likely, and the protein shown is the DNA's own translation. The chain has TRDV2 and TRDJ4; possibly TRDD3 for D (5 bases). Germline CDR1 is GEAIGNYY and CDR2 is EKD. This CDR3 is 15 amino acids long. V dropped 3 bases and J dropped 0 bases, with 16 bases sitting between them. The CDR3 nucleotides are TGTGCCTGTGACCCCCCCGGGGACCCTCCCAGACCCCTGATCTTT. Protein sequence: CACDPPGDPPRPLIF.

Judged by abundance, this clone is medium-sized. It differs at one base from a far larger clone, so likely a read error. Other nucleotide sequences from this sample produce the same CDR3. The rearrangement links TRDV2 to TRDJ1; possibly TRDD3 for D (6 bases). This CDR3 contains 15 residues. Germline V gene data show CDR1 as GEAIGNYY and CDR2 as EKD. Trimming pared 1 base from V and 0 bases from J, leaving 11 bases between. The CDR3 DNA reads as TGTGCCTGTGACACAGTGGGGGCGTACACCGATAAACTCATCTTT. It encodes CACDTVGAYTDKLIF.

Of note for this clone: A far larger clone is one nucleotide away, so this likely arose from a read error. This specimen includes other DNA sequences encoding the same CDR3. This chain joins TRDV2 and TRDJ1; tentative D call: TRDD3 (6 bases). The germline gives CDR1 GEAIGNYY, CDR2 EKD. V lost 4 bases and J lost 0, with 23 bases in between. CDR3 size: 18 residues. This chain's CDR3 is CACEPLTLLGIHTDKLIF. CDR3 bases: TGTGCCTGTGAACCTCTAACCTTACTGGGAATCCACACCGATAAACTCATCTTT.

In its sample, this clone was seen a few times. TCRdb records a much larger clone's protein for this DNA, with a difference at residue 4 that likely arises from a read error; the protein given is the translation of the DNA. The V gene is TRDV2, the J gene TRDJ1, with 11 bases matching TRDD3. The germline CDR1 and CDR2 sequences are GEAIGNYY and EKD. The CDR3 extends over 18 amino acids. V shed 5 bases, J shed 0 bases, and the junction held 13 bases outside the gene matches. The CDR3 coding sequence is TGTGCCTGTGGCAGTGTACTGGGGGATAAGGGGGACACCGATAAACTCATCTTT. It encodes CACGSVLGDKGDTDKLIF.

There are a few counts of this clone. The protein held in TCRdb is that of a much larger clone and does not match this DNA's translation at residue 6, likely because of a read error; the protein shown is translated from the DNA. The chain combines TRDV2 with TRDJ1; 7 bases align to TRDD3. The length of the CDR3 is 18 residues. Looked up from germline, CDR1 is GEAIGNYY and CDR2 is EKD. The J segment lost 0 bases and the V segment lost 4 bases, leaving 16 bases of the junction unmatched. Written as DNA, the CDR3 is TGTGCCTGTGAACCTCCAACCTTACTGGGGATCCACACCGATAAACTCATCTTT. Its protein product is CACEPPTLLGIHTDKLIF.

Worth noting for this clone: The TCRdb protein, from a much larger clone, departs from this DNA's translation at residue 3, likely by read error; the protein shown derives from the DNA. The V and J genes are TRDV2 and TRDJ3; the D gene is possibly TRDD3 (5 bases). Germline values: CDR1 GEAIGNYY, CDR2 EKD. This CDR3 spans 22 amino acids. DNA of the CDR3: TGTGCCCGTGACACCGCGGGACCTGGTGAGCGGGGAAAAGCCTGGGACACCCGACAGATGTTTTTC. Protein product: CARDTAGPGERGKAWDTRQMFF.

This clone qualifies as medium-sized. This likely stems from a read error, as it lies one base from a far larger clone. The same CDR3 arises from other DNA sequences in this sample as well. The chain links TRDV2 to TRDJ1; D gene ambiguous. The CDR3 runs 15 residues. In germline, CDR1 is GEAIGNYY, CDR2 EKD. The CDR3 coding sequence is TGTGCCTGCGACACCCTATCCGGTTACACCGATAAACTCATCTTT. As protein: CACDTLSGYTDKLIF.

Concerning this clone: The protein given by TCRdb reflects a much larger clone and differs at residue 4 from this DNA's translation, likely from a read error; the protein shown is the DNA's translation. V is TRDV2 and J is TRDJ1; 8 positions match TRDD3. The V gene end was trimmed by 5 bases and the J gene end by 0 bases; junction bases not matched to a gene: 16. The CDR3 covers 18 residues. Germline V lookup: CDR1 GEAIGNYY, CDR2 EKD. This CDR3 reads CACGTVLGGYTDTDKLIF. Written as DNA, the CDR3 is TGTGCCTGTGGCACTGTACTGGGGGGTTATACTGACACCGATAAACTCATCTTT.

Details on this clone: TCRdb shows a much larger clone's protein in place of this DNA's translation, and the two differ at residue 9, likely through a read error; the protein shown is translated from the DNA. The chain uses TRDV2 and TRDJ1; maybe TRDD3 (6 bases). The CDR3 is 19 amino acids. Germline lookup yields CDR1 GEAIGNYY and CDR2 EKD. V was cut by 0 bases and J by 5 bases, with 27 bases left in between. The CDR3 nucleotides are TGTGCCTGTGACACCGTTTCCTCCCGGGGGACGGCAGTCCAAGATAAACTCATCTTT. Amino acids: CACDTVSSRGTAVQDKLIF.

For this clone: TCRdb's protein, taken from a much larger clone, differs from this DNA's translation at residue 6, likely owing to a read error; the protein displayed comes from the DNA. The chain is built from TRDV2 and TRDJ1, with a tentative D call TRDD3 (5 bases). The germline CDR1 and CDR2 sequences are GEAIGNYY and EKD. The V and J ends lost 4 bases and 3 bases respectively, with 14 bases between them. This CDR3 is built from 14 residues. The CDR3 region is CACDIPGGSDKLIF. CDR3 nucleotide sequence: TGTGCCTGTGATATCCCGGGGGGGTCCGATAAACTCATCTTT.

This clone was picked up a small number of times. TCRdb shows a much larger clone's protein in place of this DNA's translation, and the two differ at residue 18, likely through a read error; the protein shown is translated from the DNA. J is TRDJ1 and V is TRDV2; 13 bases map to TRDD3. Per germline, CDR1 GEAIGNYY and CDR2 EKD. The CDR3 runs 23 residues. Unmatched junction bases numbered 25, after V lost 0 bases and J lost 4 bases. This CDR3 reads CACDTAATWQITGGYAQDDKLIF. The DNA of the CDR3 is TGTGCCTGTGACACCGCTGCTACGTGGCAAATTACTGGGGGATACGCGCAGGACGATAAACTCATCTTT.

In this sample, this clone turned up a few times. TCRdb assigns this DNA the protein of a much larger clone, which departs from its translation at residue 4; this likely reflects a read error, and the protein shown comes from translating the DNA. The chain has TRDV2 and TRDJ3; 11 bases agree with TRDD3. CDR1 is GEAIGNYY and CDR2 is EKD in the germline V gene. This CDR3 is built from 18 residues. J lost 0 bases, V lost 5 bases, and 5 bases had no gene match. This CDR3 is CACGSTGGYSWDTRQMFF. CDR3 bases: TGTGCCTGTGGCAGTACTGGGGGATACTCCTGGGACACCCGACAGATGTTTTTC.

With regard to this clone: TCRdb's protein, taken from a much larger clone, differs from this DNA's translation at residue 3, likely owing to a read error; the protein displayed comes from the DNA. The V and J genes are TRDV2 and TRDJ1; D possibly corresponds to TRDD3 (5 bases). The germline CDR1 and CDR2 sequences are GEAIGNYY and EKD. CDR3 size: 17 residues. The CDR3 sequence is CASDTVGVGLYTDKLIF. The CDR3 DNA reads TGTGCCAGTGACACCGTTGGGGTCGGATTATACACCGATAAACTCATCTTT.

This clone was observed a few times. It differs at one base from a far larger clone, so likely a read error. Within the sample, other DNA sequences also encode this same CDR3. The gene calls are TRDV2 and TRDJ1, with 10 positions matching TRDD3. The length of the CDR3 is 15 residues. V was clipped by 6 bases and J by 4 bases; unmatched bases: 10. Germline loops: CDR1 GEAIGNYY, CDR2 EKD. The CDR3 is CACLLLGDKGDKLIF. In DNA form, the CDR3 reads TGTGCCTGTCTTCTGCTGGGGGATAAGGGCGATAAACTCATCTTT.